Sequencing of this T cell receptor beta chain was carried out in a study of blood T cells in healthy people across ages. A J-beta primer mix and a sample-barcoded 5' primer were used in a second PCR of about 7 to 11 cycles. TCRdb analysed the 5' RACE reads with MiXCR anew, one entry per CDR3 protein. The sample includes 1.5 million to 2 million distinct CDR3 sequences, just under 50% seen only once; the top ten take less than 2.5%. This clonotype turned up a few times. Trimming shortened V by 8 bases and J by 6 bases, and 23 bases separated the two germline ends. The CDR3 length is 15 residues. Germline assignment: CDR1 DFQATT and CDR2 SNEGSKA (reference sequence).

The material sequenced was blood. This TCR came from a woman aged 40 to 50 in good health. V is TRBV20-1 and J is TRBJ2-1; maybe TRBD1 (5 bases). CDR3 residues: CSFQPPSRALNEQFF. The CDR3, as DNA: TGCAGTTTCCAGCCACCCAGCAGGGCACTCAATGAGCAGTTCTTC.